This T cell receptor beta chain was sequenced in a study of shared clonotypes between healthy human individuals. Assay: immunoSEQ multiplex PCR; the TCRdb copy retains only in-frame clones and omits some. The sample has roughly 2 million clones, 85% to 95% seen once. Points on this clone: A much larger clone lies a single base off, so this may be a read error.

The CDR3 loop spans 14 amino acids. CDR1 GTSNPN and CDR2 SVGIG come from the germline V gene (reference sequence). CD8 cells regarded as naive lacked CD45RO, were positively chosen for CCR7, and omitted terminally differentiated effector memory CD45RA+ cells. Sequenced sample: naive CD8+ T cells sorted from blood. The rearrangement links TRBV30 to TRBJ1-5; D might be TRBD1 (5 bases). This clonotype originated in a man aged 18 to 29 in good health. This chain's CDR3 is CAWSVLGTLEPKHF. The CDR3 DNA reads as TGTGCCTGGAGTGTTTTGGGGACGTTAGAGCCCAAGCATTTT.